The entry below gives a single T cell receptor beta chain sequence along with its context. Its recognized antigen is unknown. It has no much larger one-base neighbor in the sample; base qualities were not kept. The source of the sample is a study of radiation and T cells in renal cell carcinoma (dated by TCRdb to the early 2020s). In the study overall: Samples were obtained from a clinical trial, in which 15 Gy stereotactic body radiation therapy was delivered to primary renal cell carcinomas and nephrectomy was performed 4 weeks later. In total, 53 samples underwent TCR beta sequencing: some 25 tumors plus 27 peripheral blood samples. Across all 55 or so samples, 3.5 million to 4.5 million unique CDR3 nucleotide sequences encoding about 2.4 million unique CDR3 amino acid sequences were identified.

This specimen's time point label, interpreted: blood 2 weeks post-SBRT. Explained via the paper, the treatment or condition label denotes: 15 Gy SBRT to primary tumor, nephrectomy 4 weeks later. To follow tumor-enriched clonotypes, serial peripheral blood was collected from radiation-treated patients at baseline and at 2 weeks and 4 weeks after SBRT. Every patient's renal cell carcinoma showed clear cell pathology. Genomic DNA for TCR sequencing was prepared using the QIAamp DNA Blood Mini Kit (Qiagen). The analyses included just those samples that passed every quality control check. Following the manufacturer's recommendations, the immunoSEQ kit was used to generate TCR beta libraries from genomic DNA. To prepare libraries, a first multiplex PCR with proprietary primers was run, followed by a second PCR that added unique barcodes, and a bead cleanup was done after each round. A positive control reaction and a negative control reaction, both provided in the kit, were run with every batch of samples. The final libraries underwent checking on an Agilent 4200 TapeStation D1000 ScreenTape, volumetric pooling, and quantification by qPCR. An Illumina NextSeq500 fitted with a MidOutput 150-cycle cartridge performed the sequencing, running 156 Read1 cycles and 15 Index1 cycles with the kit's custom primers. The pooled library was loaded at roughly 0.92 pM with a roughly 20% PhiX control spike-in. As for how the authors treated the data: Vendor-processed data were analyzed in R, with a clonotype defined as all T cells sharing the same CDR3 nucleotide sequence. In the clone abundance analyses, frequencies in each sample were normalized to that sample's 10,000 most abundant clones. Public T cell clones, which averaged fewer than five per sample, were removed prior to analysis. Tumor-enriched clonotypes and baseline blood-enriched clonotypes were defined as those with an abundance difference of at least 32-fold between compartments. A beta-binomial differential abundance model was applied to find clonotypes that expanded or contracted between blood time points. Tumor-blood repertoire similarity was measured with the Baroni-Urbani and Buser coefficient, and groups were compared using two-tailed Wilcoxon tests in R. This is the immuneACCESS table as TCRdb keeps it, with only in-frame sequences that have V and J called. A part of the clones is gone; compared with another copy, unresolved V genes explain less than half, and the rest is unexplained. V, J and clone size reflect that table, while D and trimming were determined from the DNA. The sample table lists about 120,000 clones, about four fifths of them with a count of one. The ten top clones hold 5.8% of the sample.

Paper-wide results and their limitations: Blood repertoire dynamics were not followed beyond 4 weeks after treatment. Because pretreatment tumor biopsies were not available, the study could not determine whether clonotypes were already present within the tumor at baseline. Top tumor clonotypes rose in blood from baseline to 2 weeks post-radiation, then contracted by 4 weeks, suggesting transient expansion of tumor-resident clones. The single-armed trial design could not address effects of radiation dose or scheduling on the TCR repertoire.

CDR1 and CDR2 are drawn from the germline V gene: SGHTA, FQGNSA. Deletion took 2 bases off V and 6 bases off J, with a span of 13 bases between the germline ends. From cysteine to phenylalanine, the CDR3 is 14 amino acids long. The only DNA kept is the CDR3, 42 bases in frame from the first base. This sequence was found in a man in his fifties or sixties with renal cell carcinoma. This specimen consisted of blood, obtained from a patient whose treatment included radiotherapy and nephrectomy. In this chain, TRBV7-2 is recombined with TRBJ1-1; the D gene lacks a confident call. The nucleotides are TGTGCCAGCAGCTTACTACTAGTACCTTCTGAAGCTTTCTTT. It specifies CASSLLLVPSEAFF.